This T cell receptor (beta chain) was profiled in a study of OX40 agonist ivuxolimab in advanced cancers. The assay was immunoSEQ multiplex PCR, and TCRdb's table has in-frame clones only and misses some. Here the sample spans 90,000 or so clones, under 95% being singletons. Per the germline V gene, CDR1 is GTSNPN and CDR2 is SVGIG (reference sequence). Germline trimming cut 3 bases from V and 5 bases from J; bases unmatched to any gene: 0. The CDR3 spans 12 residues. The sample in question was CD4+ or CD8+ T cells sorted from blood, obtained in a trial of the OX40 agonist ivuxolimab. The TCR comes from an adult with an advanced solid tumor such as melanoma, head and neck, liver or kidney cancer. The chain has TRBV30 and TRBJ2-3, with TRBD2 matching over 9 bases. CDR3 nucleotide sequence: TGTGCCTGGAGGCGGGGGGGAGATACGCAGTATTTT. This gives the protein CAWRRGGDTQYF.